What follows are 14 T cell receptor beta chains derived from one specimen sequenced in a study of cytomegalovirus exposure and HLA in healthy donors (dated by TCRdb to 2017 to 2019). The library was built by means of the immunoSEQ multiplex PCR assay. For the multiplex PCR, a mixture combining 60 forward primers for TCR Vbeta segments and 13 reverse primers for TCR Jbeta segments was used. Here the immuneACCESS table is served through TCRdb, limited to in-frame sequences with V and J called. Missing clones are a known gap in these copies; in checked studies unresolved V genes cover under half, and the rest lacks a known reason. This sample has around 200,000 clones in its table, and 82% of those were observed once. 6% of the sample is in the top ten clones. The sequencing input was PBMCs. The receptors here all came from a man aged 35 to 55 in good health and CMV-seropositive.

The rearrangement links TRBV30 to TRBJ2-7; 8 bases align to TRBD1. The germline CDR1 and CDR2 sequences are GTSNPN and SVGIG (reference sequence). The length of the CDR3 is 14 residues. J lost 0 bases, V lost 7 bases, and 8 bases had no gene match. CDR3 bases: TGTGCCTCAACGACAGGGGCTCTCTCCTACGAGCAGTACTTC. This sequence encodes CASTTGALSYEQYF.

This chain links TRBV15 with TRBJ2-1; the D gene is possibly TRBD1 (7 bases). The CDR3 is 16 residues long. The germline V gene encodes CDR1 LNHNV and CDR2 YYDKDF (reference sequence). Trimming pared 0 bases from V and 5 bases from J, leaving 14 bases between. CDR3 protein: CATSRDQGDWDNEQFF. CDR3 coding DNA: TGTGCCACCAGCAGAGATCAGGGGGACTGGGACAATGAGCAGTTCTTC. The complete variable domain, with remaining parts taken from reference TRBV15 and TRBJ2-1, reads DAMVIQNPRYQVTQFGKPVTLSCSQTLNHNVMYWYQQKSSQAPKLLFHYYDKDFNNEADTPDNFQSRRPNTSFCFLDIRSPGLGDTAMYLCATSRDQGDWDNEQFFGPGTRLTVL.

This clone was seen a handful of times. The chain recombines TRBV6-6 with TRBJ2-6; the D is unclear. The length of the CDR3 is 14 residues. Per the germline V gene, CDR1 is MNHNY and CDR2 is SVGAGI (reference sequence). Trimming stripped 7 bases from V and 0 bases from J, with 7 bases between. CDR3 protein: CASTLNSGANVLTF. The CDR3 nucleotides read TGTGCCAGCACCTTAAACTCTGGGGCCAACGTCCTGACTTTC.

This chain connects TRBV18 to TRBJ1-1, with a weak D call TRBD1 (5 bases). Germline V lookup: CDR1 KGHSH, CDR2 LQKENI. The CDR3 length is 15 residues. V was trimmed by 2 bases and J by 5 bases, leaving 15 bases between them. The CDR3, as DNA: TGTGCCAGCTCACCAGTTAGCAGGGAAAAGACTGAAGCTTTCTTT. Protein: CASSPVSREKTEAFF.

This chain uses TRBV19 with TRBJ2-2; TRBD2 might be the D (5 bases). The CDR3 extends over 14 amino acids. V was pared by 3 bases and J by 2 bases, with 7 bases between. Per the germline V gene, CDR1 is LNHDA and CDR2 is SQIVND (reference sequence). CDR3 residues: CASSIPSNTGELFF. CDR3 bases: TGTGCCAGTAGTATCCCTAGCAACACCGGGGAGCTGTTTTTT.

In its sample, this clone was seen a few times. V is TRBV4-2 and J is TRBJ2-5, with TRBD1 identical over 9 bases. Trimming at V came to 0 bases and at J to 7 bases, leaving 6 bases not matched to a gene. The CDR3 has 15 amino acids. Looked up from germline, CDR1 is LGHNA and CDR2 is YNFKEQ. Here the CDR3 reads CASSQERDRVLTQYF. The CDR3 nucleotides read TGTGCCAGCAGCCAAGAGCGGGACAGGGTATTGACCCAGTACTTC.

This clone was seen just once. This chain links TRBV7-2 with TRBJ1-5; 7 nucleotides align to TRBD1. This CDR3 has 16 residues. J lost 5 bases, V lost 5 bases, and 12 bases had no gene match. Germline CDR1 and CDR2: SGHTA and FQGNSA. The CDR3 DNA sequence: TGTGCCAGCAGCACCACCTCGACAGGGTATTATCAGCCCCAGCATTTT. It codes for CASSTTSTGYYQPQHF.

J is TRBJ2-3 and V is TRBV27; a weak D match, TRBD1 (6 bases). Trimming stripped 5 bases from V and 2 bases from J, with 14 bases between. The germline V gene has CDR1 MNHEY and CDR2 SMNVEV (reference sequence). The CDR3 is 15 residues long. CDR3 sequence reads: CASSQQGIITDTQYF. Written as DNA, the CDR3 is TGTGCCAGCAGTCAACAGGGTATCATCACAGATACGCAGTATTTT.

The chain employs TRBV6-8 and TRBJ2-7; TRBD2 agrees at 7 bases. The germline gives CDR1 MNHGY, CDR2 SAAAGT. The trim removed 2 bases at V and 2 bases at J, leaving 12 bases unmatched. The CDR3 is 17 amino acids. Here the CDR3 reads CASSYPGAPLAAYEQYF. DNA of the CDR3: TGTGCCAGCAGTTACCCGGGTGCGCCCCTAGCGGCCTACGAGCAGTACTTC.

The rearrangement uses TRBV29-1 and TRBJ2-1; 7 nucleotides line up with TRBD1. The junction had 4 bases not matched to a gene; V was cut back by 6 bases and J by 5 bases. The length of the CDR3 is 12 residues. CDR1 SQVTM and CDR2 ANQGSEA come from the germline V gene. CDR3 region: CSVTGTDNEQFF. The CDR3 nucleotides read TGCAGCGTGACCGGGACAGACAATGAGCAGTTCTTC.

This chain joins TRBV9 and TRBJ2-4; D gene ambiguous. CDR1 and CDR2 (germline): SGDLS, YYNGEE. The CDR3 runs 15 residues. Trimming cost V 4 bases and J 0 bases, with 11 bases left between them. CDR3 amino acids: CASSPERLAKNIQYF. The DNA for the CDR3 is TGTGCCAGCAGCCCAGAGAGGCTAGCCAAAAACATTCAGTACTTC.

The rearrangement uses TRBV5-5 and TRBJ2-6, with TRBD1 identical over 9 bases. Trimming at V came to 4 bases and at J to 0 bases, leaving 8 bases not matched to a gene. The length of the CDR3 is 18 residues. CDR1 SGHKS and CDR2 YYEKEE come from the germline V gene (reference sequence). The CDR3 protein is CASSAGTGIFSGANVLTF. The CDR3 coding sequence is TGTGCCAGCAGCGCCGGGACAGGGATATTCTCTGGGGCCAACGTCCTGACTTTC.

The V and J genes are TRBV29-1 and TRBJ1-4; no reliable D call. The CDR3 sequence is 14 residues long. The germline CDR1 and CDR2 sequences are SQVTM and ANQGSEA. Trimming shortened V by 1 base and J by 0 bases, and 6 bases separated the two germline ends. The DNA for the CDR3 is TGCAGCGTTGAAGGGCTTGCAACTAATGAAAAACTGTTTTTT. The encoded protein is CSVEGLATNEKLFF.

V usage is TRBV28 and J usage is TRBJ2-7, with D maybe TRBD2 (6 bases). Germline V gene lookup returns CDR1 MDHEN and CDR2 SYDVKM. V lost 9 bases, J lost 4 bases, and 10 bases lay in between. The CDR3 is made up of 11 amino acids. The CDR3 DNA reads TGTGCCAGTCGCCGGGGGTACGAGCAGTACGTC. Translation: CASRRGYEQYV.